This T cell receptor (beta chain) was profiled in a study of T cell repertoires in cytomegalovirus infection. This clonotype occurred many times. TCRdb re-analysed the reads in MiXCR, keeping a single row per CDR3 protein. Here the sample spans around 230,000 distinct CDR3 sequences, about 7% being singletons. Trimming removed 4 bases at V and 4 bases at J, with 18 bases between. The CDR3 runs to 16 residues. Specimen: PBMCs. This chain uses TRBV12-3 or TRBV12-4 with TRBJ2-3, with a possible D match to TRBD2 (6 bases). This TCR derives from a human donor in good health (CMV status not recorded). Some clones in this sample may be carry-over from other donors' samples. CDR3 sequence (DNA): TGTGCCAGCAGTTCTACCGTGGGACGCGGGGCAGATACGCAGTATTTT. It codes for CASSSTVGRGADTQYF.